This TCR beta chain was sequenced for a study of PD-L1 blockade in urothelial cancer. Study-wide points: Blood clones associated with the tumor expanded more at 3 weeks in durable-benefit patients.

Germline lookup yields CDR1 SGHTA and CDR2 FQGNSA. The CDR3 loop spans 15 amino acids. The V end lost 2 bases, the J end lost 0 bases, and 8 bases lay between the germline ends. This clone was found once. The antigen is not known. Using immunoSEQ multiplex PCR, the repertoire was profiled, and TCRdb retains in-frame clones only, with some absent. The sample holds about 48,000 clones; roughly 80% are singletons and the top ten take 8.8%. Time point noted: peripheral blood 6 weeks after treatment start. Per-patient samples, pretreatment and on-treatment, numbered 1 to 8. This TCR derives from a man between 65 and 80 years old with urothelial cancer. This chain links TRBV7-2 with TRBJ2-1; possibly TRBD2 for D (5 bases). The sequenced sample was PBMCs, obtained around atezolizumab (anti-PD-L1) treatment. CDR3 DNA: TGTGCCAGCAGCTTACTAGCCAGCTCCTACAATGAGCAGTTCTTC. Translated, it gives CASSLLASSYNEQFF.